A selection of T cell receptor beta chains follows, all from one sample in a study of blood T cells in healthy people across ages. One entry per CDR3 protein, called by TCRdb with MiXCR from the 5' RACE reads. The profile shows 700,000 to 800,000 distinct CDR3 sequences, roughly 44% of them singletons. The sample taken for sequencing was blood. Source of these receptors: a woman aged 55-70 years in good health. The CDR3 runs from the conserved cysteine through the conserved F or W. A D gene is named only where the DNA matches it firmly. Clone size appears in some rows only: once, few, many, or a class for an expanded clone.

size: -
V: TRBV24-1
D: TRBD1
J: TRBJ2-5
DNA: TGTGCCATCTCCCCGGGACAGGGGGAAGAGACCCAGTACTTC
CDR3: CAISPGQGEETQYF

size: -
V: TRBV5-8
D: -
J: TRBJ2-1
DNA: TGTGCCAGCAGCTTGGGAAGGGGGTGGGACAATGAGCAGTTCTTC
CDR3: CASSLGRGWDNEQFF

size: -
V: TRBV20-1
D: -
J: TRBJ1-4
DNA: TGCAGTGCAGGACCCACAGGGTCGGGGAAACTGTTTTTT
CDR3: CSAGPTGSGKLFF

size: few
V: TRBV7-9
D: -
J: TRBJ1-5
DNA: TGTGCCAGCAGCCGCGTTATGGGGGGGGATAGCAATCAGCCCCAGCATTTT
CDR3: CASSRVMGGDSNQPQHF

size: -
V: TRBV5-1
D: -
J: TRBJ1-4
DNA: TGCGCCAGCGCCACGAGGGATTCAACTAATGAAAAACTGTTTTTT
CDR3: CASATRDSTNEKLFF

size: -
V: TRBV27
D: -
J: TRBJ2-5
DNA: TGTGCCAGCAGTTTCCAGGACAGACGCCGAGAGACCCAGTACTTC
CDR3: CASSFQDRRRETQYF

size: few
V: TRBV11-1
D: -
J: TRBJ2-5
DNA: TGTGCCAGCAGCTTTATCGGGGGAGAGGAGCAGTACTTC
CDR3: CASSFIGGEEQYF

size: once
V: TRBV12-5
D: -
J: TRBJ2-5
DNA: TGTGCTAGTGGTTTGAGTCTAGAGACCCAGTACTTC
CDR3: CASGLSLETQYF

size: few
V: TRBV12-3/TRBV12-4
D: -
J: TRBJ1-1
DNA: TGTGCCAGCAGCTGGGAATCGACCACTGAAGCTTTCTTT
CDR3: CASSWESTTEAFF

size: many
V: TRBV11-2
D: -
J: TRBJ2-1
DNA: TGTGCCAGCAGCTTAGCGGGGAACAATGAGCAGTTCTTC
CDR3: CASSLAGNNEQFF

size: -
V: TRBV5-1
D: TRBD1
J: TRBJ2-7
DNA: TGCGCCAGCAGCCCTTCGGGACAGGGAATCGACGAGCAGTACTTC
CDR3: CASSPSGQGIDEQYF

size: -
V: TRBV20-1
D: -
J: TRBJ2-5
DNA: TGCAGTGCCCCGACTGCCGAAGAGACCCAGTACTTC
CDR3: CSAPTAEETQYF

size: few
V: TRBV18
D: -
J: TRBJ1-2
DNA: TGTGCCAGCTCATCCGGCCTGAACTATGGCTACACCTTC
CDR3: CASSSGLNYGYTF

size: few
V: TRBV5-1
D: -
J: TRBJ2-7
DNA: TGCGCCAGCAGCATGGACAACTCCTACGAGCAGTACTTC
CDR3: CASSMDNSYEQYF

size: -
V: TRBV29-1
D: -
J: TRBJ2-1
DNA: TGCAGCGTTGGGCTTGAGGGAGATGAGCAGTTCTTC
CDR3: CSVGLEGDEQFF

size: -
V: TRBV6-2/TRBV6-3
D: -
J: TRBJ2-7
DNA: TGTGCCAGCAGCCCCAACCTTCCCTACGAGCAGTACTTC
CDR3: CASSPNLPYEQYF

size: -
V: TRBV28
D: TRBD1
J: TRBJ2-6
DNA: TGTGCCAGCAGTAGAGCCGGGACAGCTGGGGCCAACGTCCTGACTTTC
CDR3: CASSRAGTAGANVLTF

size: -
V: TRBV7-9
D: -
J: TRBJ1-2
DNA: TGTGCCAGCCGCCGGGACACCGACTATGGCTACACCTTC
CDR3: CASRRDTDYGYTF

size: -
V: TRBV27
D: -
J: TRBJ1-5
DNA: TGTGCCAGCAGTCCATGGGGGTCCAATCAGCCCCAGCATTTT
CDR3: CASSPWGSNQPQHF

size: many
V: TRBV9
D: -
J: TRBJ2-1
DNA: TGTGCCAGCAGCCCCAACTTCAATGAGCAGTTCTTC
CDR3: CASSPNFNEQFF

size: -
V: TRBV7-3
D: TRBD1
J: TRBJ1-2
DNA: TGTGCCAGCAGCTTATACTCGGGACAGGACGTCTATGGCTACACCTTC
CDR3: CASSLYSGQDVYGYTF

size: few
V: TRBV28
D: -
J: TRBJ2-3
DNA: TGTGCCACTTCGGGAGTCAAAAGTAACACAGATACGCAGTATTTT
CDR3: CATSGVKSNTDTQYF

size: many
V: TRBV6-2/TRBV6-3
D: -
J: TRBJ2-7
DNA: TGTGCCAGCAGTTTGATCTACGAGCAGTACTTC
CDR3: CASSLIYEQYF

size: -
V: TRBV5-1
D: TRBD2
J: TRBJ2-7
DNA: TGCGCCAGCAGCTTTGGGACTAGCGGGCTCTACGAGCAGTACTTC
CDR3: CASSFGTSGLYEQYF

size: -
V: TRBV5-8
D: -
J: TRBJ1-5
DNA: TGTGCCAGCAGCTTCAGGGGTCAGCCCCAGCATTTT
CDR3: CASSFRGQPQHF

size: -
V: TRBV20-1
D: TRBD2
J: TRBJ2-5
DNA: TGCAGTGCTAGGGGGGCTAGCGGGGATCTTTACAATGAGCAGTACTTC
CDR3: CSARGASGDLYNEQYF

size: few
V: TRBV12-3/TRBV12-4
D: TRBD1
J: TRBJ1-1
DNA: TGTGCCAGCAGTTTAGAAGGGACAGGGGGCACTGAAGCTTTCTTT
CDR3: CASSLEGTGGTEAFF

size: -
V: TRBV5-1
D: TRBD1
J: TRBJ2-7
DNA: TGCGCCAGCAGCTTGGGGGGGACAGGTTCCTACGAGCAGTACTTC
CDR3: CASSLGGTGSYEQYF

size: many
V: TRBV29-1
D: -
J: TRBJ2-3
DNA: TGCAGCGTTGAAGATCCTAGGACCGACAGCACAGATACGCAGTATTTT
CDR3: CSVEDPRTDSTDTQYF

size: few
V: TRBV27
D: TRBD1
J: TRBJ2-7
DNA: TGTGCCAGCAGTTGGGGACAGGGCCCCGGAGGTGCGCAGTACTTC
CDR3: CASSWGQGPGGAQYF

size: few
V: TRBV28
D: TRBD2
J: TRBJ2-1
DNA: TGTGCCAGCATTGGGTACGGGCGGGAGGGGAACACCTACAATGAGCAGTTCTTC
CDR3: CASIGYGREGNTYNEQFF

size: many
V: TRBV5-1
D: -
J: TRBJ1-6
DNA: TGCGCCAGCAGCCCTGGTGGGGCAAATTCACCCCTCCACTTT
CDR3: CASSPGGANSPLHF

size: few
V: TRBV27
D: TRBD1
J: TRBJ1-3
DNA: TGTGCCAGCAGTCTTGAACCAGGGGGGTCCATATATTTT
CDR3: CASSLEPGGSIYF

size: few
V: TRBV2
D: TRBD2
J: TRBJ2-1
DNA: TGTGCCAGCACTGGCGGGGGTGCCTACAATGAGCAGTTCTTC
CDR3: CASTGGGAYNEQFF

size: -
V: TRBV20-1
D: -
J: TRBJ2-3
DNA: TGCAGTGCTAGAGATCACCGGGGCGGACTTCACACAGCTACGCAGTATTTT
CDR3: CSARDHRGGLHTATQYF

size: -
V: TRBV7-2
D: TRBD2
J: TRBJ2-1
DNA: TGTGCCAGCAGCTTAGCGCGGGAGGGGCAGTTCTTC
CDR3: CASSLAREGQFF

size: -
V: TRBV5-1
D: -
J: TRBJ2-5
DNA: TGCGCCAGCAGCGAAACCTCCCAAGAGACCCAGTACTTC
CDR3: CASSETSQETQYF

size: -
V: TRBV13
D: -
J: TRBJ1-1
DNA: TGTGCCAGCACCTACGGGGGAAACACTGAAGCTTTCTTT
CDR3: CASTYGGNTEAFF

size: -
V: TRBV7-3
D: TRBD1
J: TRBJ2-7
DNA: TGTGCCAGCAGCCTGACAGGGAACTACAAGCAGTACTTC
CDR3: CASSLTGNYKQYF

size: -
V: TRBV6-5
D: -
J: TRBJ1-3
DNA: TGTGCCAGCAGGCCTAACGTGGGACAAGGGGGAAACACCATATATTTT
CDR3: CASRPNVGQGGNTIYF

size: -
V: TRBV12-3/TRBV12-4
D: -
J: TRBJ1-4
DNA: TGTGCCAGCAGTTTTTGGGACGGTAATGAAAAACTGTTTTTT
CDR3: CASSFWDGNEKLFF

size: few
V: TRBV4-3
D: TRBD1
J: TRBJ2-7
DNA: TGCGCCAGCAGCCAAACATCCGGGACAGGGGACGAGCAGTACTTC
CDR3: CASSQTSGTGDEQYF

size: -
V: TRBV28
D: -
J: TRBJ2-5
DNA: TGTGCCAGCAGTCCCTCCGGGACAGGGAGCGGGAGGAGCGGGGAGCAGTACTTC
CDR3: CASSPSGTGSGRSGEQYF

size: -
V: TRBV7-9
D: TRBD2
J: TRBJ2-5
DNA: TGTGCCAGCAGCTTTGAACTAGCGGGAGTATGGGAGACCCAGTACTTC
CDR3: CASSFELAGVWETQYF

size: -
V: TRBV5-1
D: TRBD1
J: TRBJ1-5
DNA: TGCGCCAGCAGCCCGGGACAGGAATATAGCAATCAGCCCCAGCATTTT
CDR3: CASSPGQEYSNQPQHF

size: -
V: TRBV10-3
D: TRBD2
J: TRBJ2-3
DNA: TGTGCCATCAGTGAGCCTGATCTAGCGGGGGGGCGAGGAGATACGCAGTATTTT
CDR3: CAISEPDLAGGRGDTQYF

size: few
V: TRBV24-1
D: -
J: TRBJ2-6
DNA: TGTGCCACCAGTGATCCCAGGGTCGGGGCCAACGTCCTGACTTTC
CDR3: CATSDPRVGANVLTF

size: many
V: TRBV29-1
D: TRBD2
J: TRBJ2-7
DNA: TGCAGCGTGACTAGCGGGTCGATGCAGTACTTC
CDR3: CSVTSGSMQYF

size: -
V: TRBV5-1
D: -
J: TRBJ2-7
DNA: TGCGCCAGCAGGGCCATACCCTCCTACGAGCAGTACTTC
CDR3: CASRAIPSYEQYF

size: -
V: TRBV6-5
D: TRBD1
J: TRBJ2-7
DNA: TGTGCCAGCAGGGACCGGGACAGGACATACGAGCAGTACTTC
CDR3: CASRDRDRTYEQYF

size: -
V: TRBV6-1
D: TRBD1
J: TRBJ2-7
DNA: TGTGCCAGCAGTGAAACAGGGGGTATGTCGCACGAGCAGTACTTC
CDR3: CASSETGGMSHEQYF